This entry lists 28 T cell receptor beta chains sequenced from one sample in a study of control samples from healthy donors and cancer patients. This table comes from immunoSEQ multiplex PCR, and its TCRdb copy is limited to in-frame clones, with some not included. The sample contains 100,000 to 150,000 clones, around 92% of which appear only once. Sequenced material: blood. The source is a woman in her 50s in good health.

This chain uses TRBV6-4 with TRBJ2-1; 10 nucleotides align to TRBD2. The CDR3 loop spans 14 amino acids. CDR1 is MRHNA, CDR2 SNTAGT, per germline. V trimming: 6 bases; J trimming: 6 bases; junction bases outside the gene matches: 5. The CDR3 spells CASSPSGSFNEQFF. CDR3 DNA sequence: TGTGCCAGCAGCCCTAGCGGGAGTTTCAATGAGCAGTTCTTC.

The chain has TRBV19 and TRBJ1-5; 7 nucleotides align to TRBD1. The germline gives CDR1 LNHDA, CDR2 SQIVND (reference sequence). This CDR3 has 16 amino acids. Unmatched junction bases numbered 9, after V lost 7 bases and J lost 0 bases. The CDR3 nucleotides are TGTGCCAGTAATAAACAGGGGCAACTTAGCAATCAGCCCCAGCATTTT. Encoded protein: CASNKQGQLSNQPQHF.

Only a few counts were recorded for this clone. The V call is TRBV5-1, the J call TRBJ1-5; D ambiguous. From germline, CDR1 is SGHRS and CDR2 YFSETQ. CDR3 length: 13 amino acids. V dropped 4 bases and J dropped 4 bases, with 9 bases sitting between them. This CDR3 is CASSPGPNQPQHF. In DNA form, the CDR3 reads TGCGCCAGCAGCCCTGGACCGAATCAGCCCCAGCATTTT. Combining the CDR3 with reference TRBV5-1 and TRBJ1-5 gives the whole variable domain KAGVTQTPRYLIKTRGQQVTLSCSPISGHRSVSWYQQTPGQGLQFLFEYFSETQRNKGNFPGRFSGRQFSNSRSEMNVSTLELGDSALYLCASSPGPNQPQHFGDGTRLSIL.

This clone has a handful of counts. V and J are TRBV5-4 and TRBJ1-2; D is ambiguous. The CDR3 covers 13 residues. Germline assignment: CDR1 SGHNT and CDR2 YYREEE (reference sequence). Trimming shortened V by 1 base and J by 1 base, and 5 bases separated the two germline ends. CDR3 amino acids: CASSLNSNYGYTF. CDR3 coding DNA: TGTGCCAGCAGCTTGAACAGTAACTATGGCTACACCTTC.

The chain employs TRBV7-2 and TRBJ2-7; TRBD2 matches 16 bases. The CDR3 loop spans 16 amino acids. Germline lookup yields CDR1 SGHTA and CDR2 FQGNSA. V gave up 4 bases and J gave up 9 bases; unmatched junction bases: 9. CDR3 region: CASSSTGLAGGPGQYF. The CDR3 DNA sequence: TGTGCCAGCAGCTCGACGGGACTAGCGGGAGGGCCTGGGCAGTACTTC. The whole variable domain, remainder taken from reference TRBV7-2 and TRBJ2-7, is GAGVSQSPSNKVTEKGKDVELRCDPISGHTALYWYRQSLGQGLEFLIYFQGNSAPDKSGLPSDRFSAERTGGSVSTLTIQRTQQEDSAVYLCASSSTGLAGGPGQYFGPGTRLTVT.

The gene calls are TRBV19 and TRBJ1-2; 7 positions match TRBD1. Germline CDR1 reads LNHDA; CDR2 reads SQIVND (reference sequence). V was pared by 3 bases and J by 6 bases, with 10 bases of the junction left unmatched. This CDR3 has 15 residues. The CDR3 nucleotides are TGTGCCAGTAGTATTCAGGACAGGAACGGACATGGCTACACCTTC. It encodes CASSIQDRNGHGYTF.

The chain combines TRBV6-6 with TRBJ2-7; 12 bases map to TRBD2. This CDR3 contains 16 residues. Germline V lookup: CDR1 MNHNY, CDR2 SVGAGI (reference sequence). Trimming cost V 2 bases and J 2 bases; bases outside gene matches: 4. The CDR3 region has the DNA TGTGCCAGCAGTTACGGAAGGACTAGCGGGGCCTACGAGCAGTACTTC. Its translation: CASSYGRTSGAYEQYF.

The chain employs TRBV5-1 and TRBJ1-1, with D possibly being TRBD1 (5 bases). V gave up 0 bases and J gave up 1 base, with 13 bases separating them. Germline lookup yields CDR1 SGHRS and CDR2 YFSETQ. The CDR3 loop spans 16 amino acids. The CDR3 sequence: CASSLADIGTNTEAFF. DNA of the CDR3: TGCGCCAGCAGCTTGGCCGATATTGGGACGAACACTGAAGCTTTCTTT.

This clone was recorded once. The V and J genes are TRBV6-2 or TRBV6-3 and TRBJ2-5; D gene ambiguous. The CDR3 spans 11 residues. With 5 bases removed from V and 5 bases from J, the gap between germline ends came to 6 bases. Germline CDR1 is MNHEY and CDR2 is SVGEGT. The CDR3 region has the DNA TGTGCCAGCAGTGGAGTGGAGACCCAGTACTTC. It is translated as CASSGVETQYF.

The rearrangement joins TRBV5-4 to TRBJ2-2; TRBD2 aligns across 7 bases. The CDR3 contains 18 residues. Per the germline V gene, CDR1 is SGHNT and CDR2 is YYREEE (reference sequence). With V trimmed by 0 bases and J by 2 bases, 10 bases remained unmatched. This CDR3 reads CASSLEGRGRRNTGELFF. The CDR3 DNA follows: TGTGCCAGCAGCTTGGAAGGGCGGGGGAGGAGAAACACCGGGGAGCTGTTTTTT.

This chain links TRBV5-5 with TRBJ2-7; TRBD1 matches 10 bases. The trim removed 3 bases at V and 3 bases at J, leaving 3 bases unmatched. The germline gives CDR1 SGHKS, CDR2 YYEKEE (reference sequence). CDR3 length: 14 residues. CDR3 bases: TGTGCCAGCAGCTCACGGGACAGGGGCTACGAGCAGTACTTC. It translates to CASSSRDRGYEQYF.

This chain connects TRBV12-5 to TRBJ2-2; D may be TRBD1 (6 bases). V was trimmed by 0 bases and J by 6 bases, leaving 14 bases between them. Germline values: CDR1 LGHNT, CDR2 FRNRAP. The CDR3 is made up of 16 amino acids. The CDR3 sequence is CASGLVLTGLAGELFF. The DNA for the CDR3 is TGTGCTAGTGGTTTGGTACTAACAGGGTTGGCCGGGGAGCTGTTTTTT.

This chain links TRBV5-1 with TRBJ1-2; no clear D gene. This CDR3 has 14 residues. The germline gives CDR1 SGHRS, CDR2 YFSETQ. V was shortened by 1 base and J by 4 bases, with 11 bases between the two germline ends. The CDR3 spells CASSLNIRSYGYTF. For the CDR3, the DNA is TGCGCCAGCAGCTTGAATATCCGGTCCTATGGCTACACCTTC.

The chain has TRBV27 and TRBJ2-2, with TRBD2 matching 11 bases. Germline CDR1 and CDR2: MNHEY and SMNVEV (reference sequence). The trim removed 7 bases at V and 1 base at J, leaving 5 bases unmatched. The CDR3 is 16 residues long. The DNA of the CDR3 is TGTGCCAGCACTTTCACTAGCGGGGGGAACACCGGGGAGCTGTTTTTT. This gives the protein CASTFTSGGNTGELFF.

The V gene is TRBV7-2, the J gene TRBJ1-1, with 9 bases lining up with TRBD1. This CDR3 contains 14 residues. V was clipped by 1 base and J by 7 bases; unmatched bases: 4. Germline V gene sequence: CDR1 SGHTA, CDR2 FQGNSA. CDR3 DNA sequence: TGTGCCAGCAGCTTAGAAGGGACAGGGATTGAAGCTTTCTTT. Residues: CASSLEGTGIEAFF.

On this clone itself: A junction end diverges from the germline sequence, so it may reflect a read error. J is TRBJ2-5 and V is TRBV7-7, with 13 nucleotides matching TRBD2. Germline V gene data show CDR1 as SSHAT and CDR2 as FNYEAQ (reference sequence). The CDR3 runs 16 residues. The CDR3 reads CASSPGLAGAAETQYF. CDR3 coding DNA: TGTGCTAGCAGCCCCGGACTAGCGGGAGCGGCAGAGACCCAGTACTTC.

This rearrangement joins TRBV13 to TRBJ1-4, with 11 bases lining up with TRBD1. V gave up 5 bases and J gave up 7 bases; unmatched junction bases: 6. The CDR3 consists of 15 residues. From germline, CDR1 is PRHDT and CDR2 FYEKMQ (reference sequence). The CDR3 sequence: CASSRGDRGFEKLFF. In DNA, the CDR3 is TGTGCCAGCAGCCGGGGGGACAGGGGGTTTGAAAAACTGTTTTTT.

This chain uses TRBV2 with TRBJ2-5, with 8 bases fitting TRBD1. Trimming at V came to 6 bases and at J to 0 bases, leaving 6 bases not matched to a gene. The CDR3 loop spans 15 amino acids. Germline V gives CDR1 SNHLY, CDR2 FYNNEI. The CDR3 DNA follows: TGTGCCAGCAGCGGACAGGGACGGTACCAAGAGACCCAGTACTTC. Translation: CASSGQGRYQETQYF.

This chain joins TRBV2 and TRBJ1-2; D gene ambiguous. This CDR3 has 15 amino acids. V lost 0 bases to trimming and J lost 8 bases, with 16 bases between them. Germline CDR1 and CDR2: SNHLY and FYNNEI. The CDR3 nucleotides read TGTGCCAGCAGTGAAGCGCTTCGGGTTAGGGCGGGCTACACCTTC. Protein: CASSEALRVRAGYTF.

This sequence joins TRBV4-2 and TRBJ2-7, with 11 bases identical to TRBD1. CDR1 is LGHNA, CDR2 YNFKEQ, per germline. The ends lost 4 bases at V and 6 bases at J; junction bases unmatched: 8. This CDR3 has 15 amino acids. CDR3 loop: CASSPGQGALFEQYF. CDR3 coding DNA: TGTGCCAGCAGCCCTGGACAGGGGGCGCTCTTCGAGCAGTACTTC.

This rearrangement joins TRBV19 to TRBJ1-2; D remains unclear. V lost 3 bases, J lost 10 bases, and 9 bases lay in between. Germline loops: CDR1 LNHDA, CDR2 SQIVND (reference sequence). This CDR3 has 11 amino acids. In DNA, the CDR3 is TGTGCCAGTAGTATGGGGATGGCCTACACCTTC. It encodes CASSMGMAYTF.

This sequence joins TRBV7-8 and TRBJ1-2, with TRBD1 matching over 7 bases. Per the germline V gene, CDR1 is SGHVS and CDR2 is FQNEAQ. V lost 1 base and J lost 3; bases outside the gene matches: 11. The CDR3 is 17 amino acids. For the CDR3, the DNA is TGTGCCAGCAGCTTAGGAGGGGGCGGGAATAATGACTATGGCTACACCTTC. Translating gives CASSLGGGGNNDYGYTF. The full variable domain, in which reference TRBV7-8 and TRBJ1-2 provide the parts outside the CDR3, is GAGVSQSPRYKVAKRGQDVALRCDPISGHVSLFWYQQALGQGPEFLTYFQNEAQLDKSGLPSDRFFAERPEGSVSTLKIQRTQQEDSAVYLCASSLGGGGNNDYGYTFGSGTRLTVV.

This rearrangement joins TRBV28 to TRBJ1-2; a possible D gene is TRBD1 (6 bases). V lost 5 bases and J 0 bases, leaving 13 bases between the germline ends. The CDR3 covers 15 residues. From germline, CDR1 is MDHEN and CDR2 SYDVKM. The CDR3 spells CASSPRGSANYGYTF. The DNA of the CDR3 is TGTGCCAGCAGTCCCAGGGGTTCAGCTAACTATGGCTACACCTTC.

CDR3 DNA: TGTGCTAGTGTCGGGACCCCTGGTACTGAAGCTTTCTTT. Its translation is CASVGTPGTEAFF. V usage is TRBV12-5 and J usage is TRBJ1-1; D possibly corresponds to TRBD1 (5 bases). Germline CDR1 is LGHNT and CDR2 is FRNRAP. The CDR3 is 13 amino acids. The V and J ends lost 7 bases and 5 bases respectively, with 14 bases between them.

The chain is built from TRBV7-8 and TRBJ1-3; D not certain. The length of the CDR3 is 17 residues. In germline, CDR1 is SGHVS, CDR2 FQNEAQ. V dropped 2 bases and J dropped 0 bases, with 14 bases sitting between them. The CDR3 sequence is CASSLSAGLVSGNTIYF. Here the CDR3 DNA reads TGTGCCAGCAGCTTAAGCGCAGGCCTAGTCTCTGGAAACACCATATATTTT.

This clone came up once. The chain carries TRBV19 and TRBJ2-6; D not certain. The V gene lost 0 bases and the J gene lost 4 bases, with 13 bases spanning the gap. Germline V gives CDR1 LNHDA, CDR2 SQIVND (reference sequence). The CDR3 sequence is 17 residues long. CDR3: CASSIDFVGAGANVLTF. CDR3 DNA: TGTGCCAGTAGTATAGATTTTGTTGGCGCCGGGGCCAACGTCCTGACTTTC.

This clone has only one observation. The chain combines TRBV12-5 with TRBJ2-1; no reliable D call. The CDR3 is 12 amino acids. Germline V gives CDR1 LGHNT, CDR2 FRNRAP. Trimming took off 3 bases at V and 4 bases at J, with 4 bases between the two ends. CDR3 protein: CASGLLYNEQFF. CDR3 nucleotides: TGTGCTAGTGGTTTACTATACAATGAGCAGTTCTTC.

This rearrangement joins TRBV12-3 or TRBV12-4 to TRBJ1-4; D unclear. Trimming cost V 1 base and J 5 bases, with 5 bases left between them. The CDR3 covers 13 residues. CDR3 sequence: CASSLGQNEKLFF. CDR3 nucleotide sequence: TGTGCCAGCAGTTTAGGGCAGAATGAAAAACTGTTTTTT.